A selection of T cell receptor beta chains follows, all from one sample in a study of blood T cells in healthy people across ages. TCRdb recomputed calls from the 5' RACE reads with MiXCR, one row per CDR3 protein. The repertoire has 900,000 to 950,000 distinct CDR3 sequences, almost 30% of them found once; the top ten carry roughly 10%. The data also belong to a second study, concerning T cells of mothers and their children.

The specimen was blood. Receptors originate from a woman aged 40 to 49 in good health. CDR3s include the opening cysteine and the closing phenylalanine or tryptophan. Fields, in order: V gene, clone size, D gene, J gene, CDR3 protein, CDR3 DNA. The D gene is left open where the match is weak. Clone size is shown for a subset of rows, as once, few, many or a class of expanded clone.

>TRBV9|many|NA|TRBJ1-2
CASSATELYGYTF
TGTGCCAGCAGCGCGACAGAGTTGTATGGCTACACCTTC
>TRBV20-1|many|TRBD2|TRBJ2-3
CSARDYTRGVGDTQYF
TGCAGTGCTAGAGATTATACGCGGGGGGTTGGAGATACGCAGTATTTT
>TRBV5-1|NA|NA|TRBJ2-7
CASSFGAGPQYF
TGCGCCAGCAGCTTCGGCGCGGGACCCCAGTACTTC
>TRBV2|NA|TRBD1|TRBJ2-7
CASSTGTASYEQYF
TGTGCCAGCAGTACCGGGACAGCCTCCTACGAGCAGTACTTC
>TRBV6-2/TRBV6-3|NA|NA|TRBJ1-5
CASSLFNNQPQHF
TGTGCCAGCAGTCTCTTTAACAATCAGCCCCAGCATTTT
>TRBV14|NA|NA|TRBJ1-5
CASSQDRWAGICNQPQHF
TGTGCCAGCAGCCAAGATCGGTGGGCGGGGATATGCAATCAGCCCCAGCATTTT
>TRBV7-9|NA|TRBD1|TRBJ2-2
CASSLAGTAITGELFF
TGTGCCAGCAGCTTAGCCGGGACAGCTATCACCGGGGAGCTGTTTTTT
>TRBV7-9|NA|TRBD1|TRBJ2-1
CASSVGRGRDEQFF
TGTGCCAGCAGCGTGGGCAGGGGGCGCGATGAGCAGTTCTTC
>TRBV7-2|few|NA|TRBJ1-4
CASRPDSSREKLFF
TGTGCCAGCAGACCGGACAGCAGTCGTGAAAAACTGTTTTTT
>TRBV7-8|NA|NA|TRBJ2-5
CASSSLRVLETQYF
TGTGCCAGCAGCTCCCTTCGGGTGTTGGAGACCCAGTACTTC
>TRBV7-2|many|TRBD2|TRBJ2-1
CASSLERGYNEQFF
TGTGCCAGCAGCTTAGAGCGGGGCTACAATGAGCAGTTCTTC
>TRBV29-1|few|NA|TRBJ2-5
CSVTPSGSGGKTQYF
TGCAGCGTGACCCCGTCTGGTTCGGGTGGGAAGACCCAGTACTTC
>TRBV18|few|TRBD2|TRBJ2-5
CASSPGDAGAYYQETQYF
TGTGCCAGCTCACCGGGTGATGCGGGAGCCTACTACCAAGAGACCCAGTACTTC
>TRBV5-1|few|NA|TRBJ2-7
CASSQTPDGSYEQYF
TGCGCCAGCAGCCAAACACCCGACGGCTCCTACGAGCAGTACTTC
>TRBV4-3|NA|NA|TRBJ1-1
CASSQDWRSQDTEAFF
TGCGCCAGCAGCCAAGATTGGCGCAGCCAAGACACTGAAGCTTTCTTT
>TRBV5-1|few|TRBD2|TRBJ2-3
CASSSLLAGNTDTQYF
TGCGCCAGCAGCTCGTTGCTAGCGGGGAACACAGATACGCAGTATTTT
>TRBV5-1|NA|NA|TRBJ1-6
CASSLLLTGEAYNSPLHF
TGCGCCAGCAGCTTATTACTGACTGGGGAAGCCTATAATTCACCCCTCCACTTT
>TRBV10-3|many|NA|TRBJ2-7
CAISESAGDPYEQYF
TGTGCCATCAGTGAGTCTGCAGGGGATCCGTACGAGCAGTACTTC
>TRBV19|NA|NA|TRBJ2-3
CASKRGGDLTDTQYF
TGTGCCAGTAAAAGGGGGGGGGACCTCACAGATACGCAGTATTTT
>TRBV7-7|NA|TRBD2|TRBJ2-3
CASSYTVPFSGGPDTQYF
TGTGCTAGCAGCTACACTGTCCCGTTTAGCGGGGGCCCAGATACGCAGTATTTT
>TRBV28|NA|NA|TRBJ2-2
CASSPFRGHPNTGELFF
TGTGCCAGCAGCCCTTTTCGGGGACACCCGAACACCGGGGAGCTGTTTTTT
>TRBV20-1|few|NA|TRBJ1-2
CSARDEGGPSYGYTF
TGCAGTGCTAGAGACGAGGGGGGGCCTAGCTATGGCTACACCTTC
>TRBV9|many|NA|TRBJ2-7
CASSVRASSYEQYF
TGTGCCAGCAGCGTGAGGGCGAGCTCCTACGAGCAGTACTTC
>TRBV20-1|few|TRBD1|TRBJ1-2
CSAEDRAYGYTF
TGCAGTGCGGAGGACAGGGCCTATGGCTACACCTTC
>TRBV6-1|NA|NA|TRBJ1-1
CASREGDPNTEAFF
TGTGCCAGCAGGGAGGGCGACCCGAACACTGAAGCTTTCTTT
>TRBV27|few|NA|TRBJ1-1
CASSSYKEAFF
TGTGCCAGCAGCTCGTATAAAGAAGCTTTCTTT
>TRBV7-2|many|NA|TRBJ1-1
CASSLGAQAFF
TGTGCCAGCAGCTTAGGGGCGCAAGCTTTCTTT
>TRBV28|NA|TRBD1|TRBJ2-4
CASRSRTGDSSGQYF
TGTGCCAGCAGGTCCAGGACAGGGGATTCGTCGGGGCAGTACTTC
>TRBV7-8|many|NA|TRBJ2-6
CASSPRGAGNSGANVLTF
TGTGCCAGCAGCCCCCGGGGGGCGGGGAACTCTGGGGCCAACGTCCTGACTTTC
>TRBV7-2|many|TRBD1|TRBJ2-1
CASSLDRGTYNEQFF
TGTGCCAGCAGCTTAGACAGGGGTACCTACAATGAGCAGTTCTTC
>TRBV2|NA|NA|TRBJ2-7
CASTLTGGYDEQYF
TGTGCCAGCACCCTGACCGGGGGCTATGACGAGCAGTACTTC
>TRBV28|many|NA|TRBJ2-7
CASSRRPASYEQYF
TGTGCCAGCAGCAGGCGCCCCGCCTCCTACGAGCAGTACTTC
>TRBV7-2|NA|TRBD1|TRBJ1-2
CASSIDRQGKYGYTF
TGTGCCAGCAGCATAGATAGACAGGGAAAGTATGGCTACACCTTC
>TRBV5-1|NA|NA|TRBJ1-4
CASSLTQGLTEKLFF
TGCGCCAGCAGCTTAACACAGGGTTTGACTGAAAAACTGTTTTTT
>TRBV14|few|NA|TRBJ1-6
CASSQGGANSPLHF
TGTGCCAGCAGCCAAGGCGGGGCCAATTCACCCCTCCACTTT
>TRBV7-9|NA|NA|TRBJ2-3
CASSGEVGASSSDTQYF
TGTGCCAGCAGCGGGGAGGTGGGCGCATCTTCGTCAGATACGCAGTATTTT
>TRBV3-1|NA|NA|TRBJ2-3
CASTAAGHSTDTQYF
TGTGCCAGCACAGCCGCGGGGCACAGCACAGATACGCAGTATTTT
>TRBV5-5|few|NA|TRBJ1-2
CASSLGHMGRNYGCTF
TGTGCCAGCAGCTTGGGTCATATGGGCAGGAACTATGGCTGCACCTTC
>TRBV12-3/TRBV12-4|NA|NA|TRBJ1-2
CASSLASGNLNYGYTF
TGTGCCAGCAGTTTAGCAAGCGGAAATTTAAACTATGGCTACACCTTC
>TRBV9|NA|NA|TRBJ2-7
CASNGGIVGYEQYF
TGTGCCAGCAACGGCGGAATTGTGGGCTACGAGCAGTACTTC
>TRBV5-1|many|TRBD1|TRBJ2-1
CASSSRQGGRNEQFF
TGCGCCAGCAGCTCGCGACAGGGGGGTCGCAATGAGCAGTTCTTC